The present entry profiles one T cell receptor (beta chain) with its context. Its antigen is unidentified. The sample originates from a study of cytomegalovirus exposure and HLA in healthy donors. Trimming shortened V by 5 bases and J by 3 bases, and 14 bases separated the two germline ends. From germline, CDR1 is SGHTA and CDR2 FQGNSA. This CDR3 comprises 15 residues. Study findings and constraints: By HLA locus, TCR association rates varied in a later analysis, with DRB1 showing the most and HLA-C the fewest.

A multiplex PCR was run with 60 Vbeta primers and 13 Jbeta primers. The data were produced by immunoSEQ multiplex PCR, yet TCRdb's version contains in-frame clones alone and is incomplete. The table has tens of thousands of clones, about 70% seen once; the top ten hold over 2.5%. The chain couples TRBV7-2 to TRBJ2-4, with TRBD1 as a possible D gene (6 bases). The receptor was isolated from a young man in good health and CMV-seronegative. The sequencing sample was made of PBMCs. CDR3: CASSPQGFDKNIQYF. CDR3 nucleotide sequence: TGTGCCAGCAGCCCACAGGGTTTCGACAAAAACATTCAGTACTTC.